This TCR beta chain comes out of a study of T cell responses to AZD1222 COVID-19 vaccine. Overall study findings and caveats: AZD1222 recipients seropositive at baseline numbered only six or seven.

The CDR3 is 14 residues long. Regarding this clone: The target antigen is unknown.

The method was immunoSEQ multiplex PCR; TCRdb's version includes in-frame clones alone and lacks a portion of them. The table includes approximately 190,000 clones, approximately 92% detected once. This receptor was identified in an adult in good health. Sequenced material: peripheral blood, taken on day 0 of AZD1222 vaccination. The V and J genes are TRBV21-1 and TRBJ2-3; the table calls TRBD1, which could not be checked here. TRBV21-1 is a known pseudogene. CDR3: CASSKALTTDTQYF. The CDR3 region has the DNA TGTGCCAGCAGCAAAGCGCTGACAACAGATACGCAGTATTTT.